Given below is one T cell receptor beta chain in context. Method: immunoSEQ multiplex PCR; TCRdb's copy keeps in-frame clones and lacks some. The sample consists of around 30,000 clones, 90% to 95% of them appearing once. These data come from a study of T cell changes during pregnancy in multiple sclerosis. The CDR3 is 15 residues long. Deletions cut 4 bases from V and 6 bases from J, with 16 bases between. Germline lookup yields CDR1 SGHVS and CDR2 FQNEAQ. The source of this sequence is a female donor with multiple sclerosis, enrolled in a pregnancy study. The chain is built from TRBV7-8 and TRBJ2-1, with D possibly TRBD2 on 7 matching bases. The sequences come from CD8+ T cells from peripheral blood mononuclear cells, collected before pregnancy. The CDR3 is CASSSGAGVLNEQFF. CDR3 bases: TGTGCCAGCAGCTCGGGGGCGGGAGTTCTCAATGAGCAGTTCTTC.